This T cell receptor beta chain was sequenced in a study of glioma-infiltrating T cells after dendritic cell vaccination. The wider study: Dendritic cell vaccination trial patients had either newly diagnosed or recurrent glioblastoma. Autologous tumor lysate-pulsed dendritic cell vaccination was given between the early 2000s and the early 2010s. Overall study results and limits: Estimated pretreatment TIL content predicted outcome after dendritic cell vaccination.

V shed 0 bases, J shed 1 base, and the junction held 5 bases outside the gene matches. Germline V lookup: CDR1 SGHRS, CDR2 YFSETQ. The CDR3 has 16 amino acids. Regarding this clone: The target antigen is unknown.

Time point denoted: after dendritic cell vaccination, including at tumor progression/relapse. The immunoSEQ assay amplified TCRB CDR3 from up to roughly 2 ug DNA. Produced via immunoSEQ multiplex PCR; TCRdb's table is partial and in-frame only. The sample shows 50,000 to 75,000 clones, 85% to 90% of them seen only once. This TCR was sampled from a human donor with glioblastoma. J is TRBJ1-2 and V is TRBV5-1; 8 bases map to TRBD1. The starting material was blood, obtained after dendritic cell vaccination. CDR3 nucleotide sequence: TGCGCCAGCAGCTTGGTGGGACAGGACCTTAACTATGGCTACACCTTC. It codes for CASSLVGQDLNYGYTF. The full variable domain, in which reference TRBV5-1 and TRBJ1-2 provide the parts outside the CDR3, is KAGVTQTPRYLIKTRGQQVTLSCSPISGHRSVSWYQQTPGQGLQFLFEYFSETQRNKGNFPGRFSGRQFSNSRSEMNVSTLELGDSALYLCASSLVGQDLNYGYTFGSGTRLTVV.